This T cell receptor (beta chain) was captured by sequencing in a study of T cell repertoires in aging, cancer and after chemotherapy (dated by TCRdb to the late 2010s). Context from the whole study: The donors fell into six age groups ranging from 30 or younger to 70 or older, and each group had at least three individuals. Control TCR repertoires from healthy donors were recorded over several months to years, and clear clonal overlap was observed across re-sampling. A cohort of under 250 cancer patients (around 94 with hematological and 124 with solid cancers) was assembled, and approximately 99 healthy donors were included as a reference group. To look at immunoaging and at how T cells reconstitute after chemotherapy, the study profiled TCR beta repertoires in peripheral blood from both healthy donors and cancer patients. The full dataset contained roughly 8.8 million TCR reads. Overall study results and their limits: In both cancer cohorts, median generation probability rose over the chemotherapy interval, which suggests that the repertoire was reconstituted through rebound thymic output. According to the authors, the repertoire data do not allow conclusions to be drawn about immunological memory after chemotherapy. In healthy donors, the decline in TCR diversity with age was mainly due to loss of richness, whereas in cancer patients loss of evenness also played a role. Compared with age-matched healthy donors, untreated patients with hematological or solid cancers had significantly lower TCR diversity and higher clonality in blood.

This clonotype was detected a few times. The antigen this receptor binds is unknown. Qualities for individual bases were not recorded, and no much larger clone is one base off. Multiplex touch-down PCR with a mixed TRB-A/B primer pool was used to amplify rearranged TRB sequences covering the V, D and J segments. Two consecutive PCR reactions with Phusion HS II polymerase added Illumina adapters and sample indices to the amplicons. Amplicons were gel-purified using the NucleoSpin Gel and PCR Clean-up kit and were subsequently checked with Qubit and an Agilent 2100 Bioanalyzer. The libraries were sequenced on an Illumina MiSeq with 600-cycle, single-indexed, paired-end runs. From the authors' description of their analysis: MiXCR versions 2.12 and 3.0.5 were used to process the TRB sequences. A clone was defined as each unique CDR3 nucleotide sequence, and only productive sequences supported by at least two reads were kept. Shannon diversity, evenness, clonality (one minus evenness), and alpha-parameterized diversity profiles from alpha 0 to 5 were included as repertoire metrics. The IGoR algorithm was used to calculate generation probabilities of clones in the paired pre- and post-chemotherapy samples. The public sequencing data were trimmed at Q25 with fastp and processed into clonotypes with MiXCR by TCRdb, which kept only in-frame beta chains. Records with the same CDR3 protein are collapsed into one entry carrying the most frequent genes and DNA. TCRdb's processing, not the study's, gives the V and J calls here. This sample has 8,000 to 10,000 distinct CDR3 sequences in its table, and 25% to 35% of those were observed once. The top ten clones comprise 3.6% of the sample.

TCR beta rearrangements were amplified from genomic DNA extracted from peripheral blood rather than from sorted cells or RNA. V was cut back by 6 bases and J by 5 bases, leaving a gap of 14 bases between them. CDR1 and CDR2 are read off the germline V gene (reference sequence) as MNHNY and SVGAGI. The CDR3 runs 14 residues from the cysteine to the phenylalanine. The only DNA kept is the CDR3, 42 bases in frame from the first base. Input material: blood. The clonotype was recovered from a human donor in good health. The chain is assembled from TRBV6-6 and TRBJ1-5; a weak D assignment points to TRBD1 (6 bases agree). CDR3 reads: CASRGWGQHQPQHF. The nucleotide sequence is given as TGTGCCAGCAGGGGGTGGGGGCAACATCAGCCCCAGCATTTT.